This T cell receptor beta chain was retrieved from a study of blood T cell repertoires in COVID-19. Across the whole study: Samples of COVID-19 (acute and convalescent) were obtained from the United States, Italy and Spain. The analysed material was cDNA or gDNA that came from T cells, B-cell-depleted T cells, or PBMCs.

This clone occurred once. Only in-frame clones appear in the TCRdb table, and some are missing; sequencing was by immunoSEQ multiplex PCR. The sample carries around 100,000 clones, almost 80% recorded once. V gave up 5 bases and J gave up 1 base; unmatched junction bases: 5. Per the germline V gene, CDR1 is SGHTA and CDR2 is FQGTGA. This CDR3 has 14 amino acids. V gene TRBV7-3 combines with J gene TRBJ2-7, with TRBD1 matching 7 bases. The TCR sequence derives from a man in his 70s with active or convalescent COVID-19. Specimen: peripheral blood. DNA for the CDR3: TGTGCCAGCAGCCCCCGACAGGGTTCCTACGAGCAGTACTTC. Translating gives CASSPRQGSYEQYF.